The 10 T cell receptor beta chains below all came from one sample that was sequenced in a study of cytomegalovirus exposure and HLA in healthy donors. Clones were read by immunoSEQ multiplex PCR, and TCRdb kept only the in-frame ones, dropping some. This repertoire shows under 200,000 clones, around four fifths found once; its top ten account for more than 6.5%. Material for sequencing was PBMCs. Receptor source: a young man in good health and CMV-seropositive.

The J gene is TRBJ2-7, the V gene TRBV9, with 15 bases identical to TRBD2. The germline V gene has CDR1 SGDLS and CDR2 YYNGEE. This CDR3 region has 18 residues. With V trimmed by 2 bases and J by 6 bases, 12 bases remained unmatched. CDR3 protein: CASSVGTGGLAGGLEQYF. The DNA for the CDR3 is TGTGCCAGCAGCGTGGGGACAGGGGGACTAGCGGGAGGCCTCGAGCAGTACTTC.

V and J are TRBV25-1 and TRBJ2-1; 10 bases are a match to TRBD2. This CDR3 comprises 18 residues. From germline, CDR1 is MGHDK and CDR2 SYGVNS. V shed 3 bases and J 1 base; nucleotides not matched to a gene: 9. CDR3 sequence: CASSDPLKREGSYNEQFF. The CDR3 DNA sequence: TGTGCCAGCAGTGACCCCCTAAAGCGGGAGGGATCCTACAATGAGCAGTTCTTC.

The CDR3 region has the DNA TGCGCCAGCAGCCAAGTAGTAGCGGGAGGATCCCAGTTCTTC. It yields the protein CASSQVVAGGSQFF. The chain joins TRBV4-1 to TRBJ2-1, with 10 positions matching TRBD2. The CDR3 totals 14 residues. V lost 1 base to trimming and J lost 13 bases; unmatched junction nucleotides: 7. The V gene's germline CDR1 is MGHRA and CDR2 YSYEKL.

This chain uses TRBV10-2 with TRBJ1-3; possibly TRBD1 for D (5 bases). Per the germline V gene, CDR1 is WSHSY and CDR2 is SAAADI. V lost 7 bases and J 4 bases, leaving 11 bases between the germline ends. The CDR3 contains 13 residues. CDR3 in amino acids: CASMNRLGNTIYF. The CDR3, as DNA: TGCGCCAGCATGAACAGGCTCGGAAACACCATATATTTT.

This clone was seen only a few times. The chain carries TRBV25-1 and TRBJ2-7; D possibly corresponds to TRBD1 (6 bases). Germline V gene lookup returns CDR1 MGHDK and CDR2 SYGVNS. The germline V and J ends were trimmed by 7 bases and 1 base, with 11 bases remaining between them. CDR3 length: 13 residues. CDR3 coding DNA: TGTGCCAGCAATCGACAGGAATCCTACGAGCAGTACTTC. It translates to CASNRQESYEQYF.

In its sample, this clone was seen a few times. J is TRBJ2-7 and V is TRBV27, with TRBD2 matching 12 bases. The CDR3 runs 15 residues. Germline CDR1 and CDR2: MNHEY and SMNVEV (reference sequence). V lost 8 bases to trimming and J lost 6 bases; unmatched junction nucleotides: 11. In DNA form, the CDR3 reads TGTGCCAGCCTTGGAAGACTAGCGGGAGTTCGCGAGCAGTACTTC. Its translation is CASLGRLAGVREQYF.

This CDR3 is CASSLLANSYEQYF. The CDR3 nucleotides read TGTGCCAGCAGTTTATTAGCGAACTCCTACGAGCAGTACTTC. This chain links TRBV28 with TRBJ2-7, with a weak D call TRBD2 (5 bases). This CDR3 has 14 amino acids. V lost 1 base, J lost 0 bases, and 7 bases lay in between. The germline CDR1 and CDR2 sequences are MDHEN and SYDVKM.

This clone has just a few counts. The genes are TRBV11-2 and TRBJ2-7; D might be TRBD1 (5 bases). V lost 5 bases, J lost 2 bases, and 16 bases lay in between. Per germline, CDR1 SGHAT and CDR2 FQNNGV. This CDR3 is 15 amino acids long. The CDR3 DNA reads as TGTGCCAGCAGCGGTGATTGGGGCAGCACCTACGAGCAGTACTTC. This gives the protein CASSGDWGSTYEQYF.

CDR3 nucleotide sequence: TGTGCCAGCTCACTCATAGCGGGAGCAGAGACCCAGTACTTC. It encodes CASSLIAGAETQYF. The V gene is TRBV18, the J gene TRBJ2-5; 9 nucleotides line up with TRBD2. The CDR3 is 14 residues long. Germline assignment: CDR1 KGHSH and CDR2 LQKENI. The ends lost 4 bases at V and 4 bases at J; junction bases unmatched: 4.

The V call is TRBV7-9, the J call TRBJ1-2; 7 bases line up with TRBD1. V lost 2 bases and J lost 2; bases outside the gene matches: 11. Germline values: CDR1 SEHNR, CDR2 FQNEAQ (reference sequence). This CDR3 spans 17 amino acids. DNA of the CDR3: TGTGCCAGCAGCTTAAAAGGGGGCGGACGATTAAACTATGGCTACACCTTC. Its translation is CASSLKGGGRLNYGYTF.